The following is a T cell receptor beta chain sequence with its context. The antigen is not known. The data derive from a study of cytomegalovirus exposure and HLA in healthy donors. General observations from the study: Researchers counted over 150 TCR beta chains as cytomegalovirus-associated. Solely CMV serostatus was available to characterize immune exposure.

The PCR had 60 Vbeta and 13 Jbeta primers. Measured with immunoSEQ multiplex PCR; TCRdb has only the in-frame clones, and not every one. The sample includes roughly 130,000 clones, approximately 83% seen only once; the top ten take 0.95% to 1.5%. Between the trimmed V and J ends, which lost 4 bases and 1 base, there was a span of 15 bases. CDR1 WNHNN and CDR2 SYGVQD come from the germline V gene (reference sequence). The CDR3 sequence is 16 residues long. The chain combines TRBV10-1 with TRBJ2-3; unclear D gene. Sequencing was done on a sample of PBMCs. The TCR sequence derives from a girl aged 2-15 years in good health and CMV-seronegative. This chain's CDR3 is CASSAFGAPCTDTQYF. In nucleotides, the CDR3 is TGCGCCAGCAGTGCTTTTGGAGCTCCCTGCACAGATACGCAGTATTTT.